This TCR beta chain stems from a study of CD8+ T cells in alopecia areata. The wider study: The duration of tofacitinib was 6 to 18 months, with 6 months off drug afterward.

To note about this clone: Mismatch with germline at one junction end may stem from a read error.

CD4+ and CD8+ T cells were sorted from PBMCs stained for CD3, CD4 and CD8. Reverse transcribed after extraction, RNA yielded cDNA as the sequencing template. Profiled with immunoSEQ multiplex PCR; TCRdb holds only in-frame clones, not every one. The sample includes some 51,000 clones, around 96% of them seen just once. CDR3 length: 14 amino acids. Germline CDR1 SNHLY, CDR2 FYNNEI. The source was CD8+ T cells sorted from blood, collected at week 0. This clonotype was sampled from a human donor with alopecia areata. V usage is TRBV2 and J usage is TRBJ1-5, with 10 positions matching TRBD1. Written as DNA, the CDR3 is TGTGTCAGCAGTGAAGGGACAGGGGTACAGCCCCAGCATTTT. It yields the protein CVSSEGTGVQPQHF.